This TCR beta chain was identified during a study of control samples from healthy donors and cancer patients. V was pared by 4 bases and J by 5 bases, with 16 bases between. CDR3 length: 15 amino acids. CDR1 is SGDLS and CDR2 is YYNGEE in the germline V gene. Sequencing used immunoSEQ multiplex PCR; TCRdb keeps in-frame clones, though not all of them. Of around 160,000 clones listed, roughly 93% are singletons. This chain connects TRBV9 to TRBJ2-1, with a possible D match to TRBD2 (6 bases). The sequence came from a young man in good health. Sequencing input: blood. The CDR3 spells CASSSARDWDNEQFF. The CDR3 nucleotides are TGTGCCAGCAGCTCAGCCCGGGACTGGGACAATGAGCAGTTCTTC.